This T cell receptor (beta chain) was observed in a study of shared clonotypes between healthy human individuals. Looked up from germline, CDR1 is LGHNA and CDR2 is YNFKEQ. The CDR3 runs to 18 residues. Trimming left V 0 bases short and J 6 bases short, with 20 bases between. Positively selected for CCR7, the CD45RO-negative cells used as naive CD8 cells excluded terminally differentiated effector memory CD45RA+ cells. Using immunoSEQ multiplex PCR, the repertoire was profiled, and TCRdb retains in-frame clones only, with some absent. The data show about 2,200,000 clones, with 85% to 95% seen just once and about 1.8% held by the top ten.

J is TRBJ2-2 and V is TRBV4-2, with D maybe TRBD1 (6 bases). The sequence was obtained from a young man in good health. Some clones in this sample may be carry-over from other donors' samples. The sequencing sample was made of naive CD8+ T cells from PBMCs. CDR3: CASSQDQVGDIGAGELFF. In DNA, the CDR3 is TGTGCCAGCAGCCAAGATCAGGTTGGGGACATAGGAGCCGGGGAGCTGTTTTTT.